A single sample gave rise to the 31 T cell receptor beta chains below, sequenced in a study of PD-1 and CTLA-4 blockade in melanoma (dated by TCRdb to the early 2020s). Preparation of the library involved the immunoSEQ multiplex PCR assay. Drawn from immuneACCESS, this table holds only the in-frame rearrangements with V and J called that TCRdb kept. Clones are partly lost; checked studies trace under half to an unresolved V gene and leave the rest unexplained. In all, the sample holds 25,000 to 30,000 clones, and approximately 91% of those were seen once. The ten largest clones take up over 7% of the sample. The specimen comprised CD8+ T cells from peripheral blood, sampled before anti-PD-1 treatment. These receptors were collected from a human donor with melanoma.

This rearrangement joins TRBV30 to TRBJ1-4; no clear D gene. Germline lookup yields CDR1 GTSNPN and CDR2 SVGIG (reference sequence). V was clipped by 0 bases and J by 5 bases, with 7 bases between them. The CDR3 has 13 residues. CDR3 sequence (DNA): TGTGCCTGGAGTGTACTGCTCAATGAAAAACTGTTTTTT. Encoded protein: CAWSVLLNEKLFF.

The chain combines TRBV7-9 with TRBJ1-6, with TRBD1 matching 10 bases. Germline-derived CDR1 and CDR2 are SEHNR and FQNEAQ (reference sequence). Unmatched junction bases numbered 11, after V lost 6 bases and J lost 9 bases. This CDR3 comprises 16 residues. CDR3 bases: TGTGCCAGCAGTAACCCGGACAGGGGGGTAGGTTCACCCCTCCACTTT. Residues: CASSNPDRGVGSPLHF.

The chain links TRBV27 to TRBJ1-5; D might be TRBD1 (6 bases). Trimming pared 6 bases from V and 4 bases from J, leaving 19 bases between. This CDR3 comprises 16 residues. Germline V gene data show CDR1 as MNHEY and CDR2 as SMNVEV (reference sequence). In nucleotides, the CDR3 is TGTGCCAGCAGCCCCCGGTCTGGGGGCGCGAATCAGCCCCAGCATTTT. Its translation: CASSPRSGGANQPQHF.

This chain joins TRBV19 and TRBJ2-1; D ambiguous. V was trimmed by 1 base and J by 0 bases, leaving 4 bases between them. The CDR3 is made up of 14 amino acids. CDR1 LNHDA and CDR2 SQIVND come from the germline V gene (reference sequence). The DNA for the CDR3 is TGTGCCAGTAGTATAGGGGGCTCCTACAATGAGCAGTTCTTC. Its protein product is CASSIGGSYNEQFF.

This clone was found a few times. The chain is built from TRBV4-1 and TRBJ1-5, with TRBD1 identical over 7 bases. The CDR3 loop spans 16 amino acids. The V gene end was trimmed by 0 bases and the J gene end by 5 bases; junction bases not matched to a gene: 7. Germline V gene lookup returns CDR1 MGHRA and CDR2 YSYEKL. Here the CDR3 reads CASSQDGTAQDQPQHF. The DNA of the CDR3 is TGCGCCAGCAGCCAAGATGGGACAGCGCAAGATCAGCCCCAGCATTTT.

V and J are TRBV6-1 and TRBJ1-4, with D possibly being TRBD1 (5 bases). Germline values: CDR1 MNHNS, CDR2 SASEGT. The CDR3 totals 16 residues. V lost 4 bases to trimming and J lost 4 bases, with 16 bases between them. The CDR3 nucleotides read TGTGCCAGCAGTGGTCCACCAGGGAGAATTAATGAAAAACTGTTTTTT. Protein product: CASSGPPGRINEKLFF.

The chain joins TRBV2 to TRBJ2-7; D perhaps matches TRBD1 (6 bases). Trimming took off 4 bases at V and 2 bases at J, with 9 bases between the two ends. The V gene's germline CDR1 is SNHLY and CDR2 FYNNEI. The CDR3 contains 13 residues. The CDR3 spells CASSARDTYEQYF. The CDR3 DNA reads TGTGCCAGCAGTGCAAGGGACACCTACGAGCAGTACTTC.

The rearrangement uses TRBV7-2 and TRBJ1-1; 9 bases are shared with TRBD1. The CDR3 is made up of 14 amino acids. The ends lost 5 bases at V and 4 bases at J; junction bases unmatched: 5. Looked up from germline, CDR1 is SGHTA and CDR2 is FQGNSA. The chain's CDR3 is CASSPGQGGTEAFF. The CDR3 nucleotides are TGTGCCAGCAGCCCGGGACAGGGAGGCACTGAAGCTTTCTTT.

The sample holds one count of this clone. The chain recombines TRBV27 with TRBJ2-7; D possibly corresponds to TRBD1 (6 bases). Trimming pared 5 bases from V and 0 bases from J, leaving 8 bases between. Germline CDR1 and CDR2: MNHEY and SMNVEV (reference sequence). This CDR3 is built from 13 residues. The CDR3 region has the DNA TGTGCCAGCAGTCCGGACAGCTCCTACGAGCAGTACTTC. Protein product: CASSPDSSYEQYF.

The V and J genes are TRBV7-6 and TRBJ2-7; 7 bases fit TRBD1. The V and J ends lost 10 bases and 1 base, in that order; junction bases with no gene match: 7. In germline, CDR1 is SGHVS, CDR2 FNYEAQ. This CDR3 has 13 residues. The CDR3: CATSDRLSYEQYF. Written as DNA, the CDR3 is TGTGCCACCTCGGACAGGTTATCCTACGAGCAGTACTTC.

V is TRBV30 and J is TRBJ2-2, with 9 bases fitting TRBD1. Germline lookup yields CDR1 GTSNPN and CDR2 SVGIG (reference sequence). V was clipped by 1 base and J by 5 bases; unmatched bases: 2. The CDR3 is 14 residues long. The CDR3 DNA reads TGTGCCTGGAGTGAGGGACAGGGAACCGGGGAGCTGTTTTTT. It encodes CAWSEGQGTGELFF.

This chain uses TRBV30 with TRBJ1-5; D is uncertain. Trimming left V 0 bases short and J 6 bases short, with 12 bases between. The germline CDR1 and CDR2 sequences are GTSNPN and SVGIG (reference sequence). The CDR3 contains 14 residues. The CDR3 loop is CAWSVTEPAQPQHF. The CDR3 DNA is TGTGCCTGGAGTGTAACCGAACCGGCTCAGCCCCAGCATTTT. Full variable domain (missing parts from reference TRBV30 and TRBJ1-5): SQTIHQWPATLVQPVGSPLSLECTVEGTSNPNLYWYRQAAGRGLQLLFYSVGIGQISSEVPQNLSASRPQDRQFILSSKKLLLSDSGFYLCAWSVTEPAQPQHFGDGTRLSIL.

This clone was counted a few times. DNA for the CDR3: TGTGCCAGCAGTGAAGGACGAGGAAGGGAGCAGTACTTC. It codes for CASSEGRGREQYF. This chain connects TRBV2 to TRBJ2-7; no definite D call. With 1 base removed from V and 7 bases from J, the gap between germline ends came to 11 bases. This CDR3 comprises 13 residues. Germline V gives CDR1 SNHLY, CDR2 FYNNEI.

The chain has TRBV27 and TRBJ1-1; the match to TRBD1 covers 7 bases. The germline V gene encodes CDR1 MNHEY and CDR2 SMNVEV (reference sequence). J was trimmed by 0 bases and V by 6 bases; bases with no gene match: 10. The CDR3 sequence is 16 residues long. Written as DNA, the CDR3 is TGTGCCAGCAGCCCGACAGGGATGCACCTGAACACTGAAGCTTTCTTT. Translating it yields CASSPTGMHLNTEAFF.

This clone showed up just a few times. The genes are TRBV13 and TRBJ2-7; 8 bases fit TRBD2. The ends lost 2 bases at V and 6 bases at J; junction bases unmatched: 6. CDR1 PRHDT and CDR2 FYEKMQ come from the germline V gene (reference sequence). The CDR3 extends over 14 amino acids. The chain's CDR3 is CASSLKAGESEQYF. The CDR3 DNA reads TGTGCCAGCAGCTTAAAAGCGGGAGAAAGCGAGCAGTACTTC.

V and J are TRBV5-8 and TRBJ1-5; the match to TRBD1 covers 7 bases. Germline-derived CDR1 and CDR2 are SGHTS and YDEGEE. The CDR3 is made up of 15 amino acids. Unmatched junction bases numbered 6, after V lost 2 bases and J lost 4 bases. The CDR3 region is CASSFGTEMNQPQHF. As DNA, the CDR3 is TGTGCCAGCAGCTTCGGGACAGAGATGAATCAGCCCCAGCATTTT.

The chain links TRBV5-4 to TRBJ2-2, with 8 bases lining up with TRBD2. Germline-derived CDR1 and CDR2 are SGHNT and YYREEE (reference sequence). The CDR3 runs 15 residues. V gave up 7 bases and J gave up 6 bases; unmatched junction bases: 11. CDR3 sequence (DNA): TGTGCCAGCCTAGAGCGGGGGCGGGACGCCGGGGAGCTGTTTTTT. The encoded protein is CASLERGRDAGELFF.

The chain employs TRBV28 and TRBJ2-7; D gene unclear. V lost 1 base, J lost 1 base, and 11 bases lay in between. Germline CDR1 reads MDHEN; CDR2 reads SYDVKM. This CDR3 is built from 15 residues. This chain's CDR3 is CASSLSVGLSYEQYF. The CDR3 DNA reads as TGTGCCAGCAGTTTATCCGTAGGGCTTTCCTACGAGCAGTACTTC. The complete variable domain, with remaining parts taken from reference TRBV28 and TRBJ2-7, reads DVKVTQSSRYLVKRTGEKVFLECVQDMDHENMFWYRQDPGLGLRLIYFSYDVKMKEKGDIPEGYSVSREKKERFSLILESASTNQTSMYLCASSLSVGLSYEQYFGPGTRLTVT.

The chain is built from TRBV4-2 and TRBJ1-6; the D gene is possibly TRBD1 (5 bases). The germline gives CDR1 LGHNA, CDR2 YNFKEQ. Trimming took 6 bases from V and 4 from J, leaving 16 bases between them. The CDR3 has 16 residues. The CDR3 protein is CASRQSRDSYNSPLHF. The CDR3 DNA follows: TGTGCCAGCAGACAGTCCCGGGACTCATATAATTCACCCCTCCACTTT.

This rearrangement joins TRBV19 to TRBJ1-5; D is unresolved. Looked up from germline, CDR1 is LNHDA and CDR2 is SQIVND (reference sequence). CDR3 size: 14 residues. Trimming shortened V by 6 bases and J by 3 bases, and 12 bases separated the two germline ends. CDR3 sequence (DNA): TGTGCCAGTAGCCCCTCTCTAGCCAATCAGCCCCAGCATTTT. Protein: CASSPSLANQPQHF.

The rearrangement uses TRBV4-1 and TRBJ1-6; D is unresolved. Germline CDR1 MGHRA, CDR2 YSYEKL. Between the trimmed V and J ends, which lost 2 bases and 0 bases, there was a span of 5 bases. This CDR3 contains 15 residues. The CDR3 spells CASSQPSSYNSPLHF. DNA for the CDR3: TGCGCCAGCAGCCAACCGAGCTCCTATAATTCACCCCTCCACTTT.

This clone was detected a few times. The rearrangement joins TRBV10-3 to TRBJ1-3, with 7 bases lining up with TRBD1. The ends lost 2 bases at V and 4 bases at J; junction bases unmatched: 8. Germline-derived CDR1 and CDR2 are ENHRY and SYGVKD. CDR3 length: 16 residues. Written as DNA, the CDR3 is TGTGCCATCAGTGAGGTCTTACAGGGGTTCGGAAACACCATATATTTT. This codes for CAISEVLQGFGNTIYF.

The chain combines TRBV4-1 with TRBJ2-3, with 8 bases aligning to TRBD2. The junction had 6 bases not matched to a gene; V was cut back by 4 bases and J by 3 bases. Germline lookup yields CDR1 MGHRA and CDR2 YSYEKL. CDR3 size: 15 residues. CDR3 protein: CASSPGLVSTDTQYF. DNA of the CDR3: TGCGCCAGCAGCCCGGGACTAGTCTCAACAGATACGCAGTATTTT.

The CDR3 spells CASSLGRNEQYF. CDR3 DNA: TGTGCCAGCAGTCTTGGACGGAACGAGCAGTACTTC. V is TRBV12-3 or TRBV12-4 and J is TRBJ2-7; D unclear. The CDR3 is 12 amino acids. Trimming removed 5 bases from V and 5 bases from J, with 10 bases in between.

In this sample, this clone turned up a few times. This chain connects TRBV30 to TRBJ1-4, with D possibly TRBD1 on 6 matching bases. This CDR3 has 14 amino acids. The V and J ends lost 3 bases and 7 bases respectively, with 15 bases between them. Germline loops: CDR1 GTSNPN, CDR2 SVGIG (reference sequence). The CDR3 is CAWSLTGWGEKLFF. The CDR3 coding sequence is TGTGCCTGGAGCTTGACAGGTTGGGGTGAAAAACTGTTTTTT.

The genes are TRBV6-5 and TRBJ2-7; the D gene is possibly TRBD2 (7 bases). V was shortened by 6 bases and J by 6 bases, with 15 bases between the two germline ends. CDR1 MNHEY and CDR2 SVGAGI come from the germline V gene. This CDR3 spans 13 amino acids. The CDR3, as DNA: TGTGCCAGCAGCCGAGGGGGGGGCTTCGAGCAGTACTTC. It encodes CASSRGGGFEQYF.

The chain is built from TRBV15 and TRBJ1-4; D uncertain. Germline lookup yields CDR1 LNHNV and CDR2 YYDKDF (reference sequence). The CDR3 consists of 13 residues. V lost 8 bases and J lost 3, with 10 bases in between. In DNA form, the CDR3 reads TGTGCCACCTGGACGCTGGCTAATGAAAAACTGTTTTTT. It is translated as CATWTLANEKLFF.

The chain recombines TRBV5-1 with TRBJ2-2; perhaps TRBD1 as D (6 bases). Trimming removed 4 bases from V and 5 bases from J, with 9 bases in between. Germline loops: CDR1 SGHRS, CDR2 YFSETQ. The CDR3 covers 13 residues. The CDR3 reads CASSPGDTGELFF. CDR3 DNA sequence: TGCGCCAGCAGCCCAGGGGATACCGGGGAGCTGTTTTTT.

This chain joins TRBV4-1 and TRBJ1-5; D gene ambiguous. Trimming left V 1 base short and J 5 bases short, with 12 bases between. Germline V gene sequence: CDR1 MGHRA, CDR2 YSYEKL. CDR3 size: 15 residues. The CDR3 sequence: CASSQGPEGDQPQHF. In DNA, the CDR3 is TGCGCCAGCAGCCAAGGGCCCGAAGGCGATCAGCCCCAGCATTTT.

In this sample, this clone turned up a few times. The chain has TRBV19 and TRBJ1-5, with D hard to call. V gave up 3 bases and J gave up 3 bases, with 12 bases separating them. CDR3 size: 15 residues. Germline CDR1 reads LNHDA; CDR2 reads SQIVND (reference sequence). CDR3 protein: CASSILDGLNQPQHF. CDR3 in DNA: TGTGCCAGTAGTATTCTGGACGGACTCAATCAGCCCCAGCATTTT.

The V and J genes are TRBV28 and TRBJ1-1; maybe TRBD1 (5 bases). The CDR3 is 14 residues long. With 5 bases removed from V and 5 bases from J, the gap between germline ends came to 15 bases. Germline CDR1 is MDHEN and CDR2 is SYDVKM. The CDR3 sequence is CASSVTGVGTEAFF. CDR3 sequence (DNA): TGTGCCAGCAGTGTCACGGGGGTTGGAACTGAAGCTTTCTTT.